Shown below are 19 T cell receptor beta chains from a single sample sequenced in a study of CD8+CD57+ T cells in acquired aplastic anemia. It was genomic DNA that served as the template for profiling TCR beta VDJ and CDR3. TCRdb processed the reads anew with MiXCR; each CDR3 protein has one entry. The top ten clones hold 13% of a sample with about 180,000 distinct CDR3 sequences, around 50% of them seen once. Patients chosen for sequencing had shown CD8+CD57+ cell expansion by flow cytometry. Material: sorted CD4+, CD8+, or CD8+CD57+ T cells (not recorded which) from PBMCs. These receptors were obtained from a human donor with aplastic anemia.

This clonotype was counted ten times or more. The chain joins TRBV5-1 to TRBJ1-6, with D unclear. V was cut by 5 bases and J by 5 bases, with 14 bases left in between. This CDR3 contains 15 residues. Germline CDR1 SGHRS, CDR2 YFSETQ. CDR3 nucleotides: TGCGCCAGCAGTGGGGTAGGGATCGATAATTCACCCCTCCACTTT. Residues: CASSGVGIDNSPLHF.

The chain combines TRBV15 with TRBJ2-2, with 9 bases identical to TRBD2. This CDR3 contains 15 residues. Germline V gene sequence: CDR1 LNHNV, CDR2 YYDKDF (reference sequence). V lost 4 bases, J lost 4 bases, and 4 bases stayed unmatched. CDR3 coding DNA: TGTGCCACCAGCATGGAGCGGGGGGCCACCGGGGAGCTGTTTTTT. Residues: CATSMERGATGELFF.

This clonotype showed up just a few times. The V call is TRBV10-2, the J call TRBJ2-5; D remains unclear. The ends were cut back, 6 bases at V and 1 base at J, with 9 bases in the middle. The germline gives CDR1 WSHSY, CDR2 SAAADI. The CDR3 covers 13 residues. CDR3 sequence reads: CASRKLAQETQYF. CDR3 in DNA: TGCGCCAGCAGGAAGTTAGCCCAAGAGACCCAGTACTTC.

At least ten counts were recorded for this clonotype. The rearrangement links TRBV9 to TRBJ2-7; a possible D gene is TRBD1 (5 bases). Germline values: CDR1 SGDLS, CDR2 YYNGEE. V was cut by 4 bases and J by 2 bases, with 19 bases left in between. The CDR3 has 16 residues. The CDR3 here is CASSPAAGRNPYEQYF. The CDR3 nucleotides are TGTGCCAGCAGCCCCGCGGCAGGGCGAAACCCCTACGAGCAGTACTTC. Using reference TRBV9 and TRBJ2-7 for the parts outside the CDR3, the full variable domain is DSGVTQTPKHLITATGQRVTLRCSPRSGDLSVYWYQQSLDQGLQFLIQYYNGEERAKGNILERFSAQQFPDLHSELNLSSLELGDSALYFCASSPAAGRNPYEQYFGPGTRLTVT.

Details on this clonotype: A single base separates this from a much larger clone, so it may be a read error. The chain joins TRBV12-3 or TRBV12-4 to TRBJ2-3; 8 positions match TRBD2. This CDR3 region has 15 residues. The CDR3: CASSLQLAGTDTQCF. CDR3 bases: TGTGCCAGCAGTTTGCAGTTAGCGGGAACAGATACGCAGTGTTTT.

The V gene is TRBV24-1, the J gene TRBJ1-1; D not certain. The CDR3 is 14 amino acids. Trimming removed 3 bases from V and 3 bases from J, with 10 bases in between. In germline, CDR1 is KGHDR, CDR2 SFDVKD. CDR3 amino acids: CATSDPREDTEAFF. The CDR3 coding sequence is TGTGCCACCAGTGATCCAAGGGAGGACACTGAAGCTTTCTTT.

The genes are TRBV7-9 and TRBJ2-7; D gene ambiguous. Germline loops: CDR1 SEHNR, CDR2 FQNEAQ (reference sequence). Trimming left V 1 base short and J 1 base short, with 11 bases between. There are 15 residues in the CDR3. Here the CDR3 DNA reads TGTGCCAGCAGCTTAGAAACGGTGGGGTCCTACGAGCAGTACTTC. Its translation is CASSLETVGSYEQYF.

The chain uses TRBV7-3 and TRBJ1-3; D unresolved. The CDR3 length is 15 residues. Germline V CDR1 and CDR2: SGHTA, FQGTGA. V lost 3 bases to trimming and J lost 9 bases, with 18 bases between them. The CDR3 region has the DNA TGTGCCAGCAGCTTCTTCATATACTCTGGGAGCACCATATATTTT. It yields the protein CASSFFIYSGSTIYF.

The gene calls are TRBV19 and TRBJ1-1, with D hard to call. This CDR3 has 13 residues. With 5 bases removed from V and 5 bases from J, the gap between germline ends came to 12 bases. Germline lookup yields CDR1 LNHDA and CDR2 SQIVND (reference sequence). CDR3 sequence reads: CASSHPGGTEAFF. The CDR3 DNA is TGTGCCAGTAGTCATCCAGGTGGGACTGAAGCTTTCTTT.

This clonotype is deemed medium-sized (0.01 to 0.1%). J is TRBJ2-5 and V is TRBV20-1; TRBD2 aligns across 9 bases. This CDR3 has 12 amino acids. Trimming removed 7 bases from V and 1 base from J; junction bases left unmatched: 1. Germline V gene sequence: CDR1 DFQATT, CDR2 SNEGSKA (reference sequence). CDR3 sequence: CSVRGGQETQYF. In DNA form, the CDR3 reads TGCAGTGTGCGGGGGGGCCAAGAGACCCAGTACTTC.

This clonotype occurred a few times. The J gene is TRBJ2-1, the V gene TRBV29-1; 12 bases fit TRBD2. CDR3 length: 14 residues. Germline V gene sequence: CDR1 SQVTM, CDR2 ANQGSEA. With 7 bases clipped from V and 6 bases from J, the junction kept 7 bases outside the gene matches. Here the CDR3 reads CSGETSGRPNEQFF. CDR3 DNA sequence: TGCAGCGGAGAGACTAGCGGGAGACCCAATGAGCAGTTCTTC.

The rearrangement uses TRBV29-1 and TRBJ2-7, with D unclear. V shed 8 bases and J shed 8 bases, with 13 bases lying between them. Germline V gene sequence: CDR1 SQVTM, CDR2 ANQGSEA. The CDR3 is made up of 10 amino acids. The CDR3 DNA sequence: TGCAGCACCCTCTCGGGCAAGCAGTACTTC. It is translated as CSTLSGKQYF.

This clonotype came up many times. The chain is built from TRBV6-1 and TRBJ2-7; D ambiguous. Between the trimmed V and J ends, which lost 4 bases and 3 bases, there was a span of 13 bases. This CDR3 is built from 14 residues. Germline V gives CDR1 MNHNS, CDR2 SASEGT. As DNA, the CDR3 is TGTGCCAGCAGTGGGGCAGGTTCTAACTACGAGCAGTACTTC. Translating gives CASSGAGSNYEQYF.

The V call is TRBV19, the J call TRBJ2-4; TRBD1 is a possible D gene (5 bases). The V and J ends lost 0 bases and 11 bases respectively, with 11 bases between them. CDR1 and CDR2 from the germline V gene are LNHDA and SQIVND (reference sequence). The CDR3 runs 13 residues. Here the CDR3 DNA reads TGTGCCAGTAGTATAGATGGCAGGGCCTTTCAGTACTTC. Translation: CASSIDGRAFQYF.

The J gene is TRBJ1-2, the V gene TRBV29-1; tentative D call: TRBD1 (5 bases). V lost 5 bases to trimming and J lost 7 bases, with 14 bases between them. This CDR3 contains 12 residues. The germline gives CDR1 SQVTM, CDR2 ANQGSEA. The CDR3 DNA reads TGCAGCGTTTCGCAGGGAGGAGGTGGCTACACCTTC. Residues: CSVSQGGGGYTF.

This clonotype appeared many times. The chain uses TRBV6-1 and TRBJ1-2, with 8 positions matching TRBD1. From germline, CDR1 is MNHNS and CDR2 SASEGT. V shed 4 bases, J shed 4 bases, and the junction held 5 bases outside the gene matches. The CDR3 has 14 amino acids. The CDR3 sequence: CASSAGTGRYGYTF. The DNA of the CDR3 is TGTGCCAGCAGTGCCGGGACAGGCCGCTATGGCTACACCTTC.

A remark on this clonotype: This may come from a read error, since a much larger clone is one base off. The chain combines TRBV20-1 with TRBJ2-3; 7 bases are shared with TRBD1. V shed 4 bases, J shed 4 bases, and the junction held 5 bases outside the gene matches. The CDR3 sequence is 13 residues long. CDR1 and CDR2 from the germline V gene are DFQATT and SNEGSKA (reference sequence). The CDR3 bases are TGCAGTGCTATCGGACAGGATCCAGATACGCAGTATTTT. Translated: CSAIGQDPDTQYF.

This clonotype occurred many times. The J gene is TRBJ2-1, the V gene TRBV25-1, with D uncertain. V was shortened by 8 bases and J by 5 bases, with 4 bases between the two germline ends. There are 10 residues in the CDR3. Germline V CDR1 and CDR2: MGHDK, SYGVNS. Written as DNA, the CDR3 is TGTGCCAGCGGGGACAATGAGCAGTTCTTC. It translates to CASGDNEQFF.

The rearrangement joins TRBV5-4 to TRBJ2-1; D gene uncertain. CDR3 size: 14 residues. Trimming took off 3 bases at V and 12 bases at J, with 19 bases between the two ends. CDR1 SGHNT and CDR2 YYREEE come from the germline V gene (reference sequence). The DNA of the CDR3 is TGTGCCAGCAGCTCAACTGGTACCGGCGATCGGCAGTTCTTC. As protein: CASSSTGTGDRQFF. Full variable domain (outside the CDR3, taken from reference TRBV5-4 and TRBJ2-1): ETGVTQSPTHLIKTRGQQVTLRCSSQSGHNTVSWYQQALGQGPQFIFQYYREEENGRGNFPPRFSGLQFPNYSSELNVNALELDDSALYLCASSSTGTGDRQFFGPGTRLTVL.